Sequencing of this T cell receptor beta chain was carried out in a study of cytotoxic CD8 clonotypes in ibrutinib-treated CLL (dated by TCRdb to the early 2020s). For context, the study as a whole: The cohort had about a dozen relapsed/refractory and roughly 14 treatment-naive patients; under 18 were IGHV unmutated. On average, each sample yielded about 250,000 productive templates and roughly 95,000 productive rearrangements. All remission and progressive disease samples were collected while patients were still receiving ibrutinib. The response samples were drawn at a median of approximately 11 months into treatment, with a range of about 6 to 40 months. Responses were partial in roughly 24 patients and complete in 2; after median around 72 months follow-up, about 14 stayed in remission and 12 progressed. Cryopreserved peripheral blood mononuclear cells were obtained before treatment, at response, and at either sustained remission or disease progression. Of the approximately 90 people in the trial, approximately 28 had longitudinal samples available.

A MiSeq instrument was used for deep resolution sequencing, which targeted depths ranging from 1 in 1 million up to 1 in 200,000 T cells, with coverage averaging 10x for each clonotype. The immunoSEQ hsTCRB Kit was used to generate TCR beta libraries. The study's own analysis went as follows. ImmunoSEQ Data Assistant and ImmunoSEQ Analyzer were used for data analysis, and V, D and J genes were assigned according to IMGT definitions. Clonality was computed as one minus normalized Shannon entropy of productive rearrangement frequencies, ranging from 0 to 1. Only overrepresented clonotypes making up at least 0.05% of the repertoire of each patient were included in the public clonotype analysis. Repertoires from about a dozen age-matched healthy donors in immuneACCESS were used as clonality controls. TCRdb holds this immuneACCESS table with in-frame rearrangements only. Some clones are missing; in checked studies, unresolved V genes explain under half, and the rest has no known cause. That table gives V, J and clone size, and the DNA gave D and trimming. The sample profile shows 52,000 or so clones; approximately 50% of them were found once. The ten biggest clones cover roughly a quarter of the sample.

The CDR3, from cysteine to phenylalanine, totals 15 residues. Of the read, only the CDR3 DNA is kept; its 45 bases are in frame from base 1. V is cut back by 1 base and J by 1 base, with 1 base in the junction unmatched. From the germline V gene, CDR1 is SGHVS and CDR2 is FQNEAQ. This sample's time point label indicates: progressive disease on ibrutinib. For TCR beta library preparation, about 2 micrograms of genomic DNA were isolated from cryopreserved PBMCs. Longitudinal blood samples from CLL patients receiving ibrutinib monotherapy were subjected to high-throughput TCR beta sequencing. The patients took part in an open-label, single-center phase 2 trial of ibrutinib monotherapy. This clone was recorded a few times. Its recognized antigen is unknown. No qualities accompany the bases; no much larger clone lies one base away. General study outcomes and caveats: Public clonotypes were rare and either shrank or stayed stable during treatment, and the rise in clonality at ibrutinib response reflected expansion of private clonotypes. At baseline, clonality was higher than in age-matched healthy donors and showed a strong correlation with circulating CD8+ T-cell counts. Lymph node repertoires were not examined, and the timing of sampling was not matched between patients in sustained remission and those whose disease progressed. Clonality increased at ibrutinib response, stayed stable in sustained remission, and fell back toward baseline at progression.

The source was PBMCs, collected at disease progression, from a patient treated with ibrutinib. The TCR sequence derives from a human donor with chronic lymphocytic leukemia. The chain is made from TRBV7-8 and TRBJ1-1, with 9 central nucleotides matching TRBD1. The DNA sequence is as follows: TGTGCCAGCAGCTTAGGGGGACAGGGGAACACTGAAGCTTTCTTT. It is translated as CASSLGGQGNTEAFF.